This TCR beta chain emerged from a study of CD8+ T cells in alopecia areata. Treatment meaning: oral pan-JAK inhibitor, 5-10 mg twice daily. As part of sample collection, lesional scalp punch biopsies and peripheral blood were taken from alopecia areata patients. Findings and limits, study-wide: Sharing of TCR sequences between patients (possibly for HLA-related reasons) was less clear than in mice.

CDR1 and CDR2 (germline): MGHDK, SYGVNS. The CDR3 is made up of 14 amino acids. V lost 4 bases to trimming and J lost 4 bases; unmatched junction nucleotides: 4. Extracted RNA was reverse transcribed, and the resulting cDNA served as sequencing template. Clones were read by immunoSEQ multiplex PCR, and TCRdb kept only the in-frame ones, dropping some. This sample carries over 100,000 clones, approximately 53% of them seen once, and the ten largest clones take roughly 0.45%. With respect to this clone: What it recognizes is unknown.

The sequencing here drew on CD4+ T cells sorted from blood, taken at week 4, from a patient treated with tofacitinib. This chain joins TRBV25-1 and TRBJ2-5; 9 nucleotides agree with TRBD1. This TCR was recovered from a human donor with alopecia areata. The CDR3 sequence is CASSVHRGPETQYF. For the CDR3, the DNA is TGTGCCAGCAGTGTTCACAGGGGGCCAGAGACCCAGTACTTC.